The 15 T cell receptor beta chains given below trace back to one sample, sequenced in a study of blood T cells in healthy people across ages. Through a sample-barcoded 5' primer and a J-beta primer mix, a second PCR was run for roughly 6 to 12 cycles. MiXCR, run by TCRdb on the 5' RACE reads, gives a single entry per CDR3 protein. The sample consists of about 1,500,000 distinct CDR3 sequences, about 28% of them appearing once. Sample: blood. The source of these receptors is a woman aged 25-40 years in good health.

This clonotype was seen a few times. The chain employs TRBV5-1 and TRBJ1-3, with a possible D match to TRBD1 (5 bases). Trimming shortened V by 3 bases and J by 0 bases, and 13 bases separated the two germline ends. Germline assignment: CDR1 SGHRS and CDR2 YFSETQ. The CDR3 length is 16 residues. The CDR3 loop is CASSSGTLVSGNTIYF. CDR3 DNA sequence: TGCGCCAGCAGCTCGGGGACCCTTGTCTCTGGAAACACCATATATTTT.

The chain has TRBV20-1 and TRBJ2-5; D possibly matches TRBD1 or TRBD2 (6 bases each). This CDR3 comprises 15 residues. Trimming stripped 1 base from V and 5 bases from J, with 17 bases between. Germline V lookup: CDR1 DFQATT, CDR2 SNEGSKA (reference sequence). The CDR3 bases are TGCAGTGCTAGAGTTGTGGGGGGCCTTCCGGAGACCCAGTACTTC. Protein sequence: CSARVVGGLPETQYF.

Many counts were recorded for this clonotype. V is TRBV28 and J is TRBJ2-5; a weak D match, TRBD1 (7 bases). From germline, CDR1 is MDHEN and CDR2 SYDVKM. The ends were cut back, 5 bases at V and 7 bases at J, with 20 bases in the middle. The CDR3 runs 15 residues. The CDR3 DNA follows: TGTGCCAGCAGTCCGACAGGGACCCCGGGGGTGACCCAGTACTTC. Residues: CASSPTGTPGVTQYF.

CDR3 sequence reads: CASNLAPLGGKETQYF. The DNA of the CDR3 is TGCGCCAGCAACCTTGCCCCTCTTGGAGGTAAAGAGACCCAGTACTTC. The rearrangement uses TRBV5-1 and TRBJ2-5; maybe TRBD2 (5 bases). CDR3 length: 16 amino acids. Trimming shortened V by 6 bases and J by 3 bases, and 21 bases separated the two germline ends. CDR1 SGHRS and CDR2 YFSETQ come from the germline V gene.

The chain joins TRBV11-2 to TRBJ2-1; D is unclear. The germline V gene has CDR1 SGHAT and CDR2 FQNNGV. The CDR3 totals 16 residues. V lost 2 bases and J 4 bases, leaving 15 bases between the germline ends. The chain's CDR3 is CASSLLVGPAYNEQFF. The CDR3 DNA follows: TGTGCCAGCAGCTTACTGGTCGGTCCCGCTTACAATGAGCAGTTCTTC.

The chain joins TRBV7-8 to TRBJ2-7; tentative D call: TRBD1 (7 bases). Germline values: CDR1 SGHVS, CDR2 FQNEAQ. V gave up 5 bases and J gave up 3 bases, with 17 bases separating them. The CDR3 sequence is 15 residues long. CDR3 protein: CASSKRGTADYEQYF. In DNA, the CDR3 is TGTGCCAGCAGCAAACGGGGGACAGCAGACTACGAGCAGTACTTC.

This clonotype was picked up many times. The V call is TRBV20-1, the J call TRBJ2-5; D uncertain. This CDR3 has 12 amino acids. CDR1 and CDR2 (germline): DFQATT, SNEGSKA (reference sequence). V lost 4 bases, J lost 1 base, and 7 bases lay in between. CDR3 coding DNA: TGCAGTGCTATACCTTTCCAAGAGACCCAGTACTTC. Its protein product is CSAIPFQETQYF.

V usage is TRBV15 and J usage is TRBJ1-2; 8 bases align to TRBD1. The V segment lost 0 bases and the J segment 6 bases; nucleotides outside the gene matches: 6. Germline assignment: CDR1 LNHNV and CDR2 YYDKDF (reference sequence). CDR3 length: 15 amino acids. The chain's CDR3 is CATSRDQGAYDGYTF. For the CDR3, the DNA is TGTGCCACCAGCAGAGATCAGGGGGCATATGATGGCTACACCTTC.

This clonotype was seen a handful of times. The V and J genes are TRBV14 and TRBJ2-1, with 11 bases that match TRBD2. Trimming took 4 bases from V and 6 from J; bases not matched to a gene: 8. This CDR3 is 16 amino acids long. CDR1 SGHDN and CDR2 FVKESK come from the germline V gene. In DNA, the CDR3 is TGTGCCAGCAGCCCGGGACTAGCGGCGGTACTCAATGAGCAGTTCTTC. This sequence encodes CASSPGLAAVLNEQFF. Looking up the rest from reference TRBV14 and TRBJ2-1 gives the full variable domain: EAGVTQFPSHSVIEKGQTVTLRCDPISGHDNLYWYRRVMGKEIKFLLHFVKESKQDESGMPNNRFLAERTGGTYSTLKVQPAELEDSGVYFCASSPGLAAVLNEQFFGPGTRLTVL.

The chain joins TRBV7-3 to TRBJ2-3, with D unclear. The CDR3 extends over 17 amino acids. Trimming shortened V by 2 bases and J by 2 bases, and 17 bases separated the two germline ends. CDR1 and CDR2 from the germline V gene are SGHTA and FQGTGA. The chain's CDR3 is CASSLPLMPIVTDTQYF. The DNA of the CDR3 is TGTGCCAGCAGCTTACCCCTCATGCCGATAGTCACAGATACGCAGTATTTT.

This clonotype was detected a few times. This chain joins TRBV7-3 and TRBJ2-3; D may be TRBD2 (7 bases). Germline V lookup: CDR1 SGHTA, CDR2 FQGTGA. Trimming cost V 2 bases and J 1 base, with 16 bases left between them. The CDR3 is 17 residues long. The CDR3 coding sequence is TGTGCCAGCAGCTTACTTGGGCGGGGGCCAGGCACAGATACGCAGTATTTT. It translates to CASSLLGRGPGTDTQYF.

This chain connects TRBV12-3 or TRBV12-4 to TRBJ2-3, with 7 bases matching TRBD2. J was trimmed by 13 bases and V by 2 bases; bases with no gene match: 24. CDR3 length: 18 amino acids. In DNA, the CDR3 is TGTGCCAGCAGTTTACTGTTTGGCGGGAGCCTAAGAGGAGATGTGGAGTATTTT. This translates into CASSLLFGGSLRGDVEYF.

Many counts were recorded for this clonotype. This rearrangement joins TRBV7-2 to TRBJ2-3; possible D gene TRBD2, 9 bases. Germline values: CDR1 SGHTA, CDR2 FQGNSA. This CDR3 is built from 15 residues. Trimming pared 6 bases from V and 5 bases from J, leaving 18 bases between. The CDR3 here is CASSLAGGTGDTQYF. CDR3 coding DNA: TGTGCCAGCAGTTTGGCGGGGGGGACAGGAGATACGCAGTATTTT.

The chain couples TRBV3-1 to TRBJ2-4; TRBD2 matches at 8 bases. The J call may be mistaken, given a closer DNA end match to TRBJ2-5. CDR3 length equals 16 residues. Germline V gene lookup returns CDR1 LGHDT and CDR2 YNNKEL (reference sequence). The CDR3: CASSPIFSGTEETQYF. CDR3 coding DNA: TGTGCCAGCAGCCCTATCTTTAGCGGGACGGAAGAGACCCAGTACTTC.

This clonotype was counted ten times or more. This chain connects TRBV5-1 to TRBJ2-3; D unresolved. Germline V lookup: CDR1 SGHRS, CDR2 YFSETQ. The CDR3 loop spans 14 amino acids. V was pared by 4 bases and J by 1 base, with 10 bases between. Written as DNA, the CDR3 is TGCGCCAGCAGCGAGTCAGACGGCACAGATACGCAGTATTTT. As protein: CASSESDGTDTQYF.